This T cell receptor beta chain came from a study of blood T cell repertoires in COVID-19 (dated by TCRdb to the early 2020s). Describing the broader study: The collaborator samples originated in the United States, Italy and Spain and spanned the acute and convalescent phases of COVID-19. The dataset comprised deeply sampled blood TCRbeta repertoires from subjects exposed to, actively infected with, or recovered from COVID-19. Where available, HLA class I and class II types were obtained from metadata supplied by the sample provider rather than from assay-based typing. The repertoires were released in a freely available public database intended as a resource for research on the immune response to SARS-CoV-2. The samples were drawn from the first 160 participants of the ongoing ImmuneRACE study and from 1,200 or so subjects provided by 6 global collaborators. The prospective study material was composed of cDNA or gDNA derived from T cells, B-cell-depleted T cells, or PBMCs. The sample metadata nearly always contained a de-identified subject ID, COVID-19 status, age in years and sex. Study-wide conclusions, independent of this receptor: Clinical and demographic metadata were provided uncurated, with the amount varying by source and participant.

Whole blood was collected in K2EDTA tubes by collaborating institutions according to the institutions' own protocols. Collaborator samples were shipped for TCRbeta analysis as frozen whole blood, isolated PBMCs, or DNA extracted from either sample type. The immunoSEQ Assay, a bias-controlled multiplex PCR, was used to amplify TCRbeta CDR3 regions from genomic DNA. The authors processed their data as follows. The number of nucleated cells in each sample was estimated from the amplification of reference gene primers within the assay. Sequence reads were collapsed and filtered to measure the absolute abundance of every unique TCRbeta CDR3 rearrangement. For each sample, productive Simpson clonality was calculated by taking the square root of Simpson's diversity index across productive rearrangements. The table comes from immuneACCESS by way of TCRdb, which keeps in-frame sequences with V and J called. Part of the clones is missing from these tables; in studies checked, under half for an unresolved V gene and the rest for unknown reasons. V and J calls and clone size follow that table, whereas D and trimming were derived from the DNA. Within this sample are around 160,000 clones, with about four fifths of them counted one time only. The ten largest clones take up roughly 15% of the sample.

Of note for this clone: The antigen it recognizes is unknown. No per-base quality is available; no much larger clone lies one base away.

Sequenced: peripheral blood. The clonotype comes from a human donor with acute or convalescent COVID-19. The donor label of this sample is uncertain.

The DNA is TGTGCCAGCAGCTTTTTCGAGCGGGGATATGACGAGCAGTACTTC. It translates to CASSFFERGYDEQYF. Rearrangement joined TRBV7-9 to TRBJ2-7, with 7 central nucleotides matching TRBD2. Relative to germline, V is missing 3 bases and J is missing 5 bases, with 10 bases of the junction outside any gene match. Measured from the cysteine to the phenylalanine, the CDR3 is 15 residues long. The read is trimmed to its CDR3 DNA, 45 bases read in frame from base 1. Taken from the germline V gene (reference sequence), the CDR1 and CDR2 loops are SEHNR and FQNEAQ.